This TCR beta chain is from a study of identical twins. V dropped 3 bases and J dropped 10; count of bases not matched to a gene: 5. The CDR3 runs to 14 residues. From germline, CDR1 is SGHVS and CDR2 FQNEAQ. With no exceptions, donors were healthy Caucasians. This clonotype was recorded at least ten times. Its antigen is not known. TCRdb independently ran MiXCR on the 5' RACE reads; one entry per CDR3 protein. The sample has roughly 350,000 distinct CDR3 sequences; 10% to 15% are singletons. Findings of the study overall: Excess sharing by twins proved weaker in beta out-of-frame sequences.

A further study also used this sample, focusing on yellow fever vaccine responses in identical twins.

This chain connects TRBV7-8 to TRBJ2-1, with TRBD2 identical over 11 bases. This clonotype was obtained from a woman aged 18-29 years in good health. The source material was CD8+ T cells sorted from blood. CDR3 bases: TGTGCCAGCAGCTTTACTAGCGGGAGTCGAGAGCAGTTCTTC. This gives the protein CASSFTSGSREQFF.